This is a list of T cell receptor beta chains from one sample in a study of technical replicates of blood from several donors. Measured with immunoSEQ multiplex PCR; TCRdb has only the in-frame clones, and not every one. The sample yields 50,000 to 70,000 clones, 85% to 90% seen once. Sample: PBMCs. Every receptor here comes from a human donor in good health. Some clones in this sample may be carry-over from other donors' samples. CDR3s include the opening cysteine and the closing phenylalanine or tryptophan. The D gene is left open where the match is weak. Clone size is not always given. Where it is, it says once, few, many or a class for expanded clones.

TRBD1,TRBV11-3,TRBJ2-1,-,TGTGCCAGCAGCTTGGGACAGGTCAATGAGCAGTTCTTC,CASSLGQVNEQFF
-,TRBV18,TRBJ2-7,-,TGTGCCAGCTCCCCCGCTCTTAGCGGCTACGAGCAGTACTTC,CASSPALSGYEQYF
-,TRBV23-1,TRBJ1-6,-,TGCGCCAGCAGTCAATCCCGAGCCCGGGGGAATTCACCCCTCCACTTT,CASSQSRARGNSPLHF
TRBD2,TRBV6-5,TRBJ2-1,-,TGTGCCAGCAGTTACTATGGGACTAGCGGGAGCAATGAGCAGTTCTTC,CASSYYGTSGSNEQFF
TRBD1,TRBV7-2,TRBJ2-3,-,TGTGCCAGCAGCCCGGGGACAGGGGGCCCAGATACGCAGTATTTT,CASSPGTGGPDTQYF
TRBD1,TRBV19,TRBJ2-5,-,TGTGCCAGTAGTGCCGCCAGGGGGCCCCAAGAGACCCAGTACTTC,CASSAARGPQETQYF
-,TRBV7-2,TRBJ2-1,-,TGTGCCAGCAGCACGGGGACCTACAATGAGCAGTTCTTC,CASSTGTYNEQFF
-,TRBV18,TRBJ1-5,few,TGTGCCAGCTCACCAGGGGACGGGGGTCAGCCCCAGCATTTT,CASSPGDGGQPQHF
-,TRBV7-2,TRBJ2-7,once,TGTGCCAGCAGCAGGACAGTGGCGGGTTCCACCTACGAGCAGTACTTC,CASSRTVAGSTYEQYF
-,TRBV7-8,TRBJ1-5,-,TGTGCCAGCAGTCCTGCCCCAGGAACTAATCAGCCCCAGCATTTT,CASSPAPGTNQPQHF
TRBD1,TRBV19,TRBJ1-4,-,TGTGCCAGTAGTCTGGACAGGAAGAATGAAAAACTGTTTTTT,CASSLDRKNEKLFF
TRBD1,TRBV7-3,TRBJ1-1,-,TGTGCCAGCAGCTTAAGGGGGGGGACAGGTCTTTTGAACACTGAAGCTTTCTTT,CASSLRGGTGLLNTEAFF
-,TRBV5-6,TRBJ1-1,-,TGTGCCAGCAGCTTCCCGACAGCAAATGAAGCTTTCTTT,CASSFPTANEAFF
-,TRBV9,TRBJ1-2,-,TGTGCCAGCAGCGTTACCCCCAACTTTGGCTACACCTTC,CASSVTPNFGYTF
-,TRBV7-2,TRBJ1-4,-,TGTGCCATACGGACTTCAACTAATGAAAAACTGTTTTTT,CAIRTSTNEKLFF
-,TRBV7-2,TRBJ1-5,-,TGTGCCAGCAGCTTAGCATTAGTCCAGGCCAATCAGCCCCAGCATTTT,CASSLALVQANQPQHF
TRBD2,TRBV2,TRBJ2-2,-,TGTGCCACCGCGCCGGGGGTAGCGGGCACCACCGGGGAGCTGTTTTTT,CATAPGVAGTTGELFF
TRBD1,TRBV7-2,TRBJ1-6,-,TGTGCCAGCAGCTTCCTCAGGGGGGATTCACCCCTCCACTTT,CASSFLRGDSPLHF
-,TRBV19,TRBJ2-2,-,TGTGCCAGTAGTATCCCGGGGACCGGGGAGCTGTTTTTT,CASSIPGTGELFF
TRBD2,TRBV30,TRBJ2-3,-,TGTGCCTGGAGTGTACCCCAAGCCAGCGGGGATTGGGATACGCAGTATTTT,CAWSVPQASGDWDTQYF
-,TRBV7-2,TRBJ2-2,-,TGTGCCAGCAGCTACAGGGGAGGCACCGGGGAGCTGTTTTTT,CASSYRGGTGELFF
TRBD1,TRBV2,TRBJ2-2,-,TGTGCCAGCAGAGATGGGACAGGGCCCACCGGGGAGCTGTTTTTT,CASRDGTGPTGELFF
-,TRBV11-1,TRBJ1-3,once,TGTGCCAGCAGTTTCACGGGACACAGCTCTGGAAACACCATATATTTT,CASSFTGHSSGNTIYF
TRBD2,TRBV10-1,TRBJ2-3,-,TGCGCCAGCAGGGAGACCGGGACTAGAGGGGGGGCGGATACGCAGTATTTT,CASRETGTRGGADTQYF
-,TRBV5-1,TRBJ1-6,-,TGCGCCAGCAGCCCGGGATGGGCGTCCAGGCATTCACCCCTCCACTTT,CASSPGWASRHSPLHF
-,TRBV4-3,TRBJ2-1,-,TGCGCCAGCAGCCACAGGTTCAGCGGGTACAATGAGCAGTTCTTC,CASSHRFSGYNEQFF
-,TRBV29-1,TRBJ1-1,once,TGCAGCGTTGACCAAGATCGGACCCGGGGAGCTTTCTTT,CSVDQDRTRGAFF
-,TRBV4-3,TRBJ2-2,-,TGCGCCAGCAGCCAAGCCCTCACCGGGGAGCTGTTTTTT,CASSQALTGELFF
TRBD2,TRBV6-6,TRBJ2-7,once,TGTGCCAGCAGTACTAGCGGGAGGGCTCTCCACGAGCAGTACTTC,CASSTSGRALHEQYF
-,TRBV7-2,TRBJ2-1,-,TGTGCCAGCAGCTTGCGGGATTTTTCCTACAATGAGCAGTTCTTC,CASSLRDFSYNEQFF
-,TRBV2,TRBJ2-4,-,TGTGCCAGCAGCCTACTCTACGTGAGGAACATTCAGTACTTC,CASSLLYVRNIQYF
TRBD1,TRBV2,TRBJ1-6,-,TGTGCCAGCAAGACAGGGCCAGCCAATTCACCCCTCCACTTT,CASKTGPANSPLHF
TRBD2,TRBV10-3,TRBJ2-2,-,TGTGCCATCGGGACTAGCGGGGGGACTCGAGGCGGGGAGCTGTTTTTT,CAIGTSGGTRGGELFF
-,TRBV5-4,TRBJ1-6,-,TGTGCCAGCAGCCTCGGACTAGATAATTCACCCCTCCACTTT,CASSLGLDNSPLHF
TRBD1,TRBV7-9,TRBJ1-4,-,TGTGCCAGCAGCTCCAAGGGGGTCAGGGGGAAACTGTTTTTT,CASSSKGVRGKLFF
TRBD1,TRBV5-6,TRBJ1-2,-,TGTGCCAGCAGCCGGCTAGGGGGACAGGGCTTTAACTATGGCTACACCTTC,CASSRLGGQGFNYGYTF
TRBD1,TRBV9,TRBJ1-1,once,TGTGCCAGCAGCGACGGACAGGGGGGAACTGAAGCTTTCTTT,CASSDGQGGTEAFF
TRBD1,TRBV11-3,TRBJ2-3,-,TGTGCCAGCAGCTTAGGGGGACAGGTTGGCACAGATACGCAGTATTTT,CASSLGGQVGTDTQYF
-,TRBV2,TRBJ1-5,-,TGTGCCAGCATGTATGAGAAGAATCAGCCCCAGCATTTT,CASMYEKNQPQHF
TRBD2,TRBV2,TRBJ2-3,-,TGTGCCAGCATCTGGCTAGCGGGAGAGGATACGCAGTATTTT,CASIWLAGEDTQYF
-,TRBV18,TRBJ1-1,-,TGTGCCAGCTCACCCGGACAGAACACTGAAGCTTTCTTT,CASSPGQNTEAFF
-,TRBV4-1,TRBJ2-3,-,TGCGCCAGCAGCCAAGATCCCCCCCGGGAAGGCACAGATACGCAGTATTTT,CASSQDPPREGTDTQYF
TRBD1,TRBV2,TRBJ1-5,-,TGTGCCAGCAGTGGGGCACAGGGGGGCAATCAGCCCCAGCATTTT,CASSGAQGGNQPQHF
-,TRBV7-9,TRBJ2-7,once,TGTGCCAGCAGGAAAGGGACAACCTACGAGCAGTACTTC,CASRKGTTYEQYF
-,TRBV19,TRBJ1-6,-,TGTGCCAGTAGTAATTCCGGGTCCCAAAATTCACCCCTCCACTTT,CASSNSGSQNSPLHF
TRBD1,TRBV4-2,TRBJ1-4,-,TGTGCCAGCAGCCAACCGATGACAGGGGGGGAAGAAAAACTGTTTTTT,CASSQPMTGGEEKLFF
TRBD1,TRBV4-3,TRBJ1-4,-,TGCGCCAGCAGCCAAGGTTTGGGACAGGGTGGAGAAAAACTGTTTTTT,CASSQGLGQGGEKLFF
TRBD1,TRBV27,TRBJ2-5,once,TGTGCCAGCAGCCGGGGACAGGGCGCAAAAGAGACCCAGTACTTC,CASSRGQGAKETQYF
TRBD2,TRBV9,TRBJ2-3,once,TGTGCCAGCAGCGTAGGAGGACTAGCGGGAGGATACTTCGGCACAGATACGCAGTATTTT,CASSVGGLAGGYFGTDTQYF
-,TRBV19,TRBJ2-1,-,TGTGCCAGTAGTATAGATCGGGGTAAGCAGTTCTTC,CASSIDRGKQFF
-,TRBV4-3,TRBJ1-2,-,TGCGCCAGCAGCCAAGATTCGACCCCGTGGAGTAACTATGGCTACACCTTC,CASSQDSTPWSNYGYTF
TRBD1,TRBV4-1,TRBJ1-1,-,TGCGCCAGCAGCCAAGGACCGGGACAGACCATGAACACTGAAGCTTTCTTT,CASSQGPGQTMNTEAFF
-,TRBV18,TRBJ1-3,few,TGTGCCAGCTCATCCGGACAGTCTGGAAACACCATATATTTT,CASSSGQSGNTIYF
TRBD2,TRBV30,TRBJ2-2,-,TGTGCCTGGACCTCGGGACTAGCGGGAGCCGCCGGGGAGCTGTTTTTT,CAWTSGLAGAAGELFF
TRBD1,TRBV27,TRBJ2-7,-,TGTGCCAGCATCCGCCTGGGGGACAGGATCTACGAGCAGTACTTC,CASIRLGDRIYEQYF